This TCR beta chain was retrieved from a study of blood T cell repertoires in COVID-19. Background on the study: Material from acute and convalescent COVID-19 was sourced from the United States, Italy and Spain. T cells, B-cell-depleted T cells, or PBMCs provided the cDNA or gDNA that served as material.

CDR3 length: 14 residues. Trimming removed 4 bases from V and 5 bases from J, with 15 bases in between. Germline assignment: CDR1 SGHNT and CDR2 YYREEE (reference sequence). Per the original data handling: Counts of nucleated cells, estimated from reference gene primer amplification, were obtained. Data came from immunoSEQ multiplex PCR; TCRdb stores just in-frame clones and leaves some out. That table gives V, J and clone size, and the DNA gave D and trimming. The sample records some 250,000 clones, roughly 84% being singletons. The receptor was isolated from a man aged 50 to 59 with active or convalescent COVID-19. What was sequenced was peripheral blood. The rearrangement uses TRBV5-4 and TRBJ1-1, with D maybe TRBD1 (5 bases). In DNA form, the CDR3 reads TGTGCCAGCAGCAGTCAGGGTAGGATGACTGAAGCTTTCTTT. Amino acids: CASSSQGRMTEAFF.